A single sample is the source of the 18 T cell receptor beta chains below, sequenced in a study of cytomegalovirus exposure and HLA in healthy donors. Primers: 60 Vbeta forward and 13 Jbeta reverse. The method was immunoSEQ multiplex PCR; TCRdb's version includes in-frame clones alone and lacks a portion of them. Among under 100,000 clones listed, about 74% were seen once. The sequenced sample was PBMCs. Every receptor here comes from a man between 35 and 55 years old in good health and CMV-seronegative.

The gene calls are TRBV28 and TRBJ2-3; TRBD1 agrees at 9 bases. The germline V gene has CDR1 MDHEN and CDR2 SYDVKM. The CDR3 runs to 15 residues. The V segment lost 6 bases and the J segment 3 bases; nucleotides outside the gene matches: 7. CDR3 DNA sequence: TGTGCCAGCAGACCCACAGGGGGCAGTACAGATACGCAGTATTTT. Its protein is CASRPTGGSTDTQYF.

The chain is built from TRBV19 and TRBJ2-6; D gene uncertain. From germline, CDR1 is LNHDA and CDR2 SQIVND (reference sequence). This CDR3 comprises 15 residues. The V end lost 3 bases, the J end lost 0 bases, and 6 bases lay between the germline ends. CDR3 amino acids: CASSISSSGANVLTF. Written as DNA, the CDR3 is TGTGCCAGTAGTATCTCGAGCTCTGGGGCCAACGTCCTGACTTTC.

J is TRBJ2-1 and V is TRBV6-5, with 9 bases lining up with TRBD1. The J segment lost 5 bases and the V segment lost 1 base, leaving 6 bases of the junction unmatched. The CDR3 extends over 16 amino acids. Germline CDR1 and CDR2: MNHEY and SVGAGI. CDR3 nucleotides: TGTGCCAGCAGTTACTACCCCGGGACAGGGAACAATGAGCAGTTCTTC. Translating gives CASSYYPGTGNNEQFF.

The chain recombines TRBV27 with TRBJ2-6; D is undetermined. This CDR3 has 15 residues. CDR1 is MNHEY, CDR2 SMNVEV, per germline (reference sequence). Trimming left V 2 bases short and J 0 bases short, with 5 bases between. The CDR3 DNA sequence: TGTGCCAGCAGTTTAACGGGCTCTGGGGCCAACGTCCTGACTTTC. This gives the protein CASSLTGSGANVLTF. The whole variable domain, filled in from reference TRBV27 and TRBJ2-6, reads EAQVTQNPRYLITVTGKKLTVTCSQNMNHEYMSWYRQDPGLGLRQIYYSMNVEVTDKGDVPEGYKVSRKEKRNFPLILESPSPNQTSLYFCASSLTGSGANVLTFGAGSRLTVL.

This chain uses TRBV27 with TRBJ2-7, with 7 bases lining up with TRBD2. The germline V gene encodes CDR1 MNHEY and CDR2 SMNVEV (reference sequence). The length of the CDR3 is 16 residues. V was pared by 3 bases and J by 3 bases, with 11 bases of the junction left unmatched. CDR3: CASSFSSGSALYEQYF. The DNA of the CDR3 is TGTGCCAGCAGTTTCTCTAGCGGTAGTGCCCTCTACGAGCAGTACTTC.

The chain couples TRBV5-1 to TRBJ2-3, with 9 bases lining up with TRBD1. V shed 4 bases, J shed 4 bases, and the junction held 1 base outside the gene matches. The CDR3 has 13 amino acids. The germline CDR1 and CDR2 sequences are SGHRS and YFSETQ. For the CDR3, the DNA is TGCGCCAGCAGCGGGACAGGGTCAGATACGCAGTATTTT. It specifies CASSGTGSDTQYF. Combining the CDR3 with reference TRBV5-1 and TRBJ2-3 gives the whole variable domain KAGVTQTPRYLIKTRGQQVTLSCSPISGHRSVSWYQQTPGQGLQFLFEYFSETQRNKGNFPGRFSGRQFSNSRSEMNVSTLELGDSALYLCASSGTGSDTQYFGPGTRLTVL.

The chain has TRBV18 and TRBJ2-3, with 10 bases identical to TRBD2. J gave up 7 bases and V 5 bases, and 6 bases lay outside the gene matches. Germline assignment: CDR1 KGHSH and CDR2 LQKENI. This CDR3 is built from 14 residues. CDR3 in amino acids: CASSDASGGNTQYF. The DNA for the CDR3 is TGTGCCAGCTCAGATGCTAGCGGGGGAAATACGCAGTATTTT.

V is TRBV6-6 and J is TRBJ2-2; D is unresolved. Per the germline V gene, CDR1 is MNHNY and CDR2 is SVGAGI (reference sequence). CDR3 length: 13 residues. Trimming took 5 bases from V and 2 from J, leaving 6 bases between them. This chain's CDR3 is CASSNSNTGELFF. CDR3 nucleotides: TGTGCCAGCAGTAACAGTAACACCGGGGAGCTGTTTTTT.

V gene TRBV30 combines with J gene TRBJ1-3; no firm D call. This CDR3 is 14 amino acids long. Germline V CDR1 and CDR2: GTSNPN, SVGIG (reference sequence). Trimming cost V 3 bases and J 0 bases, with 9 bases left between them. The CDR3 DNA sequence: TGTGCCTGGAGCCCTACTTCCTCTGGAAACACCATATATTTT. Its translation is CAWSPTSSGNTIYF.

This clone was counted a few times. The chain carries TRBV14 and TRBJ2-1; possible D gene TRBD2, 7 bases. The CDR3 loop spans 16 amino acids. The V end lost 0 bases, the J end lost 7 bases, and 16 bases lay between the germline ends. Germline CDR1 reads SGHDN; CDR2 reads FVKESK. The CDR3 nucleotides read TGTGCCAGCAGCCAAGAAAATCGTGGGAGGGGGAATGAGCAGTTCTTC. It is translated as CASSQENRGRGNEQFF. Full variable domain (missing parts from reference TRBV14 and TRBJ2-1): EAGVTQFPSHSVIEKGQTVTLRCDPISGHDNLYWYRRVMGKEIKFLLHFVKESKQDESGMPNNRFLAERTGGTYSTLKVQPAELEDSGVYFCASSQENRGRGNEQFFGPGTRLTVL.

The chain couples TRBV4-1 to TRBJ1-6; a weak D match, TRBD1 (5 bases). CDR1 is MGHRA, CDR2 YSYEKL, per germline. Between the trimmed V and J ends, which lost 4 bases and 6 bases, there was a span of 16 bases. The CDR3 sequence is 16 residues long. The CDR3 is CASSLIGGRVNSPLHF. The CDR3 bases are TGCGCCAGCAGCCTAATTGGGGGGAGGGTTAATTCACCCCTCCACTTT.

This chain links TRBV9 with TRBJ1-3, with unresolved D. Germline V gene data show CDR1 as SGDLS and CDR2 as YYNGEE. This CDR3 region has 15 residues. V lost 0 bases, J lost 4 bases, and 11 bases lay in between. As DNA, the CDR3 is TGTGCCAGCAGCGTAGCGGGATCCTTAGGAAACACCATATATTTT. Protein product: CASSVAGSLGNTIYF.

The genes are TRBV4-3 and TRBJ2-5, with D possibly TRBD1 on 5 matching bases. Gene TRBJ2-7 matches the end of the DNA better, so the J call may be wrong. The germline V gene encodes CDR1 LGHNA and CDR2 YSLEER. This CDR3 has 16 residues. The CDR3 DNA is TGCGCCAGCAGCCAAGACTTCACAGGCCCTTCCTACGAGCAGTACTTC. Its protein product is CASSQDFTGPSYEQYF.

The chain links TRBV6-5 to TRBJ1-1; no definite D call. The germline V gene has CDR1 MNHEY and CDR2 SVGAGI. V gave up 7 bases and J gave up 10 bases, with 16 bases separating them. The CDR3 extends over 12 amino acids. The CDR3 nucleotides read TGTGCCAGCACCCGGGGAAGGGAACCAGCTTTCTTT. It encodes CASTRGREPAFF.

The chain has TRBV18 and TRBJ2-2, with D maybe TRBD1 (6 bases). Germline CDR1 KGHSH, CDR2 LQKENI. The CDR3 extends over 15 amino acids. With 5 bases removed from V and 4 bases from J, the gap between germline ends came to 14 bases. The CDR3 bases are TGTGCCAGCTCATCGAGAACAGGGATCACCGGGGAGCTGTTTTTT. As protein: CASSSRTGITGELFF.

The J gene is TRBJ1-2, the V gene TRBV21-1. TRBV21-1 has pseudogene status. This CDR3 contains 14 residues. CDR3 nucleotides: TGTGCCAGCAGCAAAGAACGACCGGCGGATGGCTACACCTTC. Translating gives CASSKERPADGYTF.

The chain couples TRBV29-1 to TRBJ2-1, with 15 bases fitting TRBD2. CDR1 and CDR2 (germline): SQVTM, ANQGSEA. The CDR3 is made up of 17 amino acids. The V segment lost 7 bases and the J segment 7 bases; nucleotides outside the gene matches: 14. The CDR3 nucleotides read TGCAGCGCGGGGCGGACTAGCGGGGGGGCCCTTGTTAATGAGCAGTTCTTC. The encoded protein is CSAGRTSGGALVNEQFF.

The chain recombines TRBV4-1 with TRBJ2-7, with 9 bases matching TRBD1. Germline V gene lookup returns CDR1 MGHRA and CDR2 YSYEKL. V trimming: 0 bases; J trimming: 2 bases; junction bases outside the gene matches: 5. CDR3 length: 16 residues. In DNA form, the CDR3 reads TGCGCCAGCAGCCAAGATCGAAGACAGGGGGCCTACGAGCAGTACTTC. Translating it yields CASSQDRRQGAYEQYF.